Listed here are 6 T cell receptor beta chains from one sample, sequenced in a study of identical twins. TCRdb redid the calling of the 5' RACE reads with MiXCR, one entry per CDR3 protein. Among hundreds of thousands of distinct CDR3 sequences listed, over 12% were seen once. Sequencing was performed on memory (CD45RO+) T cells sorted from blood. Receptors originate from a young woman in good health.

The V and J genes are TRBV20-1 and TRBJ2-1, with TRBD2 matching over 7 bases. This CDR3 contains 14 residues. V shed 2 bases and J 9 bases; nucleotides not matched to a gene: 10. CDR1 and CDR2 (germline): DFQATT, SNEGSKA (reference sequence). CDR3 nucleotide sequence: TGCAGTGCTAGATTTGCGACTAGCTTAGGTGAGCAGTTCTTC. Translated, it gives CSARFATSLGEQFF.

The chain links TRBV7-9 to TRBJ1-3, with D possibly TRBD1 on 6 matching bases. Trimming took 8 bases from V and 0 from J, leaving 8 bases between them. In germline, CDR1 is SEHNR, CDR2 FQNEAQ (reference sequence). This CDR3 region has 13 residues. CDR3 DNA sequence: TGTGCCAGCCAGGGGCGCTCTGGAAACACCATATATTTT. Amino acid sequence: CASQGRSGNTIYF. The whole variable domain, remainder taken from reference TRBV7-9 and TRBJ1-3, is DTGVSQNPRHKITKRGQNVTFRCDPISEHNRLYWYRQTLGQGPEFLTYFQNEAQLEKSRLLSDRFSAERPKGSFSTLEIQRTEQGDSAMYLCASQGRSGNTIYFGEGSWLTVV.

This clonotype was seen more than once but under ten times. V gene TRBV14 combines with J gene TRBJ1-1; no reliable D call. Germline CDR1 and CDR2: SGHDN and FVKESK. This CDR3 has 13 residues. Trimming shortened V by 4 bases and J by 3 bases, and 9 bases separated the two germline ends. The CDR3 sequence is CASSPYTHTEAFF. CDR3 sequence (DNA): TGTGCCAGCAGCCCATACACCCACACTGAAGCTTTCTTT.

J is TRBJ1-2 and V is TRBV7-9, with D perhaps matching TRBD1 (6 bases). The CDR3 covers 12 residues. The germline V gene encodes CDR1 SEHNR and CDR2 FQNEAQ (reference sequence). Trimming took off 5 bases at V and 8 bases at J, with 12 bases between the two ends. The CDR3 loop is CASSPPQGGYTF. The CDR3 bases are TGTGCCAGCAGCCCGCCCCAGGGGGGCTACACCTTC.

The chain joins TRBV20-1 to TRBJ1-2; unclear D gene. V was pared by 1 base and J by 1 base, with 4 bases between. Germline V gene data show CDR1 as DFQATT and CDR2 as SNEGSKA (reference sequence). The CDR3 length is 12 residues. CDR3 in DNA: TGCAGTGCTAGAGCCTTTAACTATGGCTACACCTTC. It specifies CSARAFNYGYTF.

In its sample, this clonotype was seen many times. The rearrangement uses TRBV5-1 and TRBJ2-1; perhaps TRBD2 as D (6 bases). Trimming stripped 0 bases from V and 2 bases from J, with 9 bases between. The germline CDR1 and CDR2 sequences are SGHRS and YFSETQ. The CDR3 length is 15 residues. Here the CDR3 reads CASSLGGVTYNEQFF. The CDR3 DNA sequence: TGCGCCAGCAGCTTGGGGGGGGTCACCTACAATGAGCAGTTCTTC.